This T cell receptor beta chain originates from a study of blood T cells in healthy people across ages. Study-level findings and limits: Relative to aged donors, long-lived donors carried more naive CD4+ cells and displayed higher diversity.

The second PCR ran roughly 6 to 12 cycles with a sample-barcoded 5' primer and J-beta primers. One entry per CDR3 protein results from TCRdb running MiXCR on the 5' RACE reads. This sample has about 1.5 million distinct CDR3 sequences, with around 40% found just once. Points on this clonotype: The target antigen is unknown.

The CDR3 covers 16 residues. V shed 4 bases and J shed 0 bases, with 15 bases lying between them. The germline gives CDR1 MNHEY, CDR2 SVGEGT. A minimum of 5 micrograms of total RNA was extracted per sample. The chain joins TRBV6-2 or TRBV6-3 to TRBJ1-2; D is perhaps TRBD1 (5 bases). This clonotype originated in a woman aged 18-29 years in good health. The sample was blood. CDR3 amino acids: CASSFWRTLSNYGYTF. CDR3 coding DNA: TGTGCCAGCAGTTTCTGGAGGACATTATCTAACTATGGCTACACCTTC.